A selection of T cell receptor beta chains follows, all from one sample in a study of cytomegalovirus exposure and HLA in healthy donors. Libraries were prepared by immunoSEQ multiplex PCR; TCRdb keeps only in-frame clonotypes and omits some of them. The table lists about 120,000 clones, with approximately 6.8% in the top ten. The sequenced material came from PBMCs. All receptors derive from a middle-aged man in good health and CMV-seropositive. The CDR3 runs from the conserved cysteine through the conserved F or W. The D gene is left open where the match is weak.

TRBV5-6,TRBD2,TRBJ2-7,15,TGTGCCAGCAGTTGGGTAGGAGCGGGACGGGACGAGCAGTACTTC,CASSWVGAGRDEQYF
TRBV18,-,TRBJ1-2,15,TGTGCCAGCTCACCAACCTTCGGGGGGGACTATGGCTACACCTTC,CASSPTFGGDYGYTF
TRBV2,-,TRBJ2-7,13,TGTGCCAGCAAGACAGCACCGGACTACGAGCAGTACTTC,CASKTAPDYEQYF
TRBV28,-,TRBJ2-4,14,TGTGCCAGCAGTTTGGGGCCACTGGGGAACATTCAGTACTTC,CASSLGPLGNIQYF
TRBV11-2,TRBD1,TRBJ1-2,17,TGTGCCAGCAGCCGGATAGAAAACAGGGGTTTGAGCTATGGCTACACCTTC,CASSRIENRGLSYGYTF
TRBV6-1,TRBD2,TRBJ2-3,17,TGTGCCAGCAGTGAAGCGAAGGGGAGCGGGAGTACAGATACGCAGTATTTT,CASSEAKGSGSTDTQYF
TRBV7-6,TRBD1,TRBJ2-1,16,TGTGCCAGCAGCTCCACCAGACAGGGGGCGCTGAATGAGCAGTTCTTC,CASSSTRQGALNEQFF
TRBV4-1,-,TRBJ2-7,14,TGCGCCAGCAGCCAAGAGAGTCAACCTTACGAGCAGTACTTC,CASSQESQPYEQYF
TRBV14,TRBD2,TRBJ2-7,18,TGTGCCAGCAGCCTAAGACCATTACTAGCGCCTAGCTCCTACGAGCAGTACTTC,CASSLRPLLAPSSYEQYF
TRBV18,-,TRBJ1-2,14,TGTGCCAGCTCACCAGCAGGGGAAAACTATGGCTACACCTTC,CASSPAGENYGYTF
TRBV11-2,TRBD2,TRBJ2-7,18,TGTGCCAGCAGCTTAGTGCCTTCTTCTTGGCGGGGGTCCTACGAGCAGTACTTC,CASSLVPSSWRGSYEQYF
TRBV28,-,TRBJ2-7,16,TGTGCCAGCAGTCCTATTAAGCGGCTAAGCTCCTACGAGCAGTACTTC,CASSPIKRLSSYEQYF
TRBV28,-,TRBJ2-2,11,TGTGCCAGCAGTTTCGGCGGGGAGCTGTTTTTT,CASSFGGELFF
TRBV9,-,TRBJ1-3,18,TGTGCCAGCAGCGTAGCCATGGAGGACTCACACTCTGGAAACACCATATATTTT,CASSVAMEDSHSGNTIYF
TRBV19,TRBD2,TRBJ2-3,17,TGTGCCAGTAGCATTCGTGCGGGAGGTAGATACACAGATACGCAGTATTTT,CASSIRAGGRYTDTQYF
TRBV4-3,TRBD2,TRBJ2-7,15,TGCGCCAGCAGCCAAGTCCGGGAGGGACGCTACGAGCAGTACTTC,CASSQVREGRYEQYF
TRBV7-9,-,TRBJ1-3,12,TGTGCCAGCAGGGCACCGTCAAACACCATATATTTT,CASRAPSNTIYF
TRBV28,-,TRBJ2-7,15,TGTGCCAGCAGTCCTGTGAGGCTGAGCTCCTACGAGCAGTACTTC,CASSPVRLSSYEQYF
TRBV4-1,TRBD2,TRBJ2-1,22,TGCGCCAGCAGACCAACGGGGGGATTGGGGACTAGCGGGATCAGCTCCTACAATGAGCAGTTCTTC,CASRPTGGLGTSGISSYNEQFF
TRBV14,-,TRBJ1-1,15,TGTGCCAGCAGCCTGATCTTCGAGTTGGACACTGAAGCTTTCTTT,CASSLIFELDTEAFF
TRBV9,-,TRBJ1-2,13,TGTGCCAGCAGCGTAGACGGGAACTATGGCTACACCTTC,CASSVDGNYGYTF
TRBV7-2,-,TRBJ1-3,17,TGTGCCAGCAGCTTAGAAGGGAGACCACGCTCTGGAAACACCATATATTTT,CASSLEGRPRSGNTIYF
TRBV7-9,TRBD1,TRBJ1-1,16,TGTGCCAGCAGCCCCGAAGGAGTCAGGGGGCGGACTGAAGCTTTCTTT,CASSPEGVRGRTEAFF
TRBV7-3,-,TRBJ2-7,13,TGTGCCAGCAGCAATGGAAGGGGATACGAGCAGTACTTC,CASSNGRGYEQYF